These T cell receptor beta chains were read from a single sample in a study of blood T cells in healthy people across ages. MiXCR was run by TCRdb on the 5' RACE reads, yielding one entry per CDR3 protein. The table lists hundreds of thousands of distinct CDR3 sequences, 47% of them singletons. Sample: blood. These receptors were collected from an elderly man in good health. CDR3s include the opening cysteine and the closing phenylalanine or tryptophan. The D gene is left open where the match is weak. Size tells how often a clone was seen (once, few, many) or the class of an expanded clone, and some rows leave it out.

>TRBV12-3/TRBV12-4|.|.|TRBJ2-3
CASSLVGRGDTQYF
TGTGCCAGCAGTTTAGTAGGTCGTGGCGATACGCAGTATTTT
>TRBV12-3/TRBV12-4|TRBD2|.|TRBJ2-1
CASSPVALRRERYNEQFF
TGTGCCAGCAGCCCCGTCGCCCTGAGGCGGGAGAGGTACAATGAGCAGTTCTTC
>TRBV4-3|.|.|TRBJ2-3
CASSQDGTGRGTDTQYF
TGCGCCAGCAGCCAAGATGGAACGGGGAGAGGCACAGATACGCAGTATTTT
>TRBV6-2/TRBV6-3|.|.|TRBJ1-5
CASSYDGGWEPQHF
TGTGCCAGCAGTTATGATGGGGGCTGGGAGCCCCAGCATTTT
>TRBV4-1|TRBD2|few|TRBJ2-2
CASSHPAGTSGGELFF
TGCGCCAGCAGCCACCCTGCCGGGACTAGCGGCGGGGAGCTGTTTTTT
>TRBV7-9|TRBD1|.|TRBJ2-1
CASSLLDRVNEQFF
TGTGCCAGCAGCCTCCTAGACAGGGTCAATGAGCAGTTCTTC
>TRBV11-1|TRBD2|.|TRBJ2-1
CASSFSGLAGNEQFF
TGTGCCAGCAGCTTTTCTGGACTAGCGGGGAATGAGCAGTTCTTC
>TRBV20-1|.|many|TRBJ2-7
CSARDPGRHGEQYF
TGCAGTGCTAGAGACCCGGGACGCCACGGCGAGCAGTACTTC
>TRBV6-2/TRBV6-3|TRBD2|few|TRBJ2-1
CASSYPRVAGYNEQFF
TGTGCCAGCAGTTACCCCCGGGTAGCGGGGTACAATGAGCAGTTCTTC
>TRBV10-2|.|few|TRBJ2-5
CASSEGRGRETQYF
TGCGCCAGCAGTGAGGGGAGAGGGCGAGAGACCCAGTACTTC
>TRBV30|TRBD1|.|TRBJ1-4
CAWTDRTGAEKLFF
TGTGCCTGGACCGATAGGACAGGGGCTGAAAAACTGTTTTTT
>TRBV27|TRBD1|.|TRBJ1-5
CASSFGQGANQPQHF
TGTGCCAGCAGTTTCGGGCAGGGGGCAAATCAGCCCCAGCATTTT
>TRBV6-1|.|.|TRBJ1-5
CASSLSSGQPQHF
TGTGCCAGCAGTCTAAGTTCAGGTCAGCCCCAGCATTTT
>TRBV7-2|.|.|TRBJ2-1
CASPKGNEQFF
TGTGCCAGCCCCAAGGGGAATGAGCAGTTCTTC
>TRBV13|.|.|TRBJ2-1
CASSSPGGESYNEQFF
TGTGCCAGCAGCTCCCCAGGGGGGGAGTCCTACAATGAGCAGTTCTTC
>TRBV6-5|.|.|TRBJ1-1
CASTNRPNTEAFF
TGTGCCAGCACTAATCGACCGAACACTGAAGCTTTCTTT
>TRBV7-6|TRBD2|few|TRBJ2-1
CASSLIAGGMNEQFF
TGTGCCAGCAGCTTAATAGCGGGAGGGATGAATGAGCAGTTCTTC
>TRBV6-6|.|.|TRBJ1-4
CASSPSEGYEKLFF
TGTGCCAGCAGTCCATCAGAAGGTTACGAAAAACTGTTTTTT
>TRBV20-1|.|.|TRBJ2-7
CSARGRERYEQYF
TGCAGTGCTAGGGGCAGGGAAAGGTACGAGCAGTACTTC
>TRBV6-5|TRBD2|many|TRBJ2-7
CASTLVAGGREQYF
TGTGCCAGCACTTTGGTAGCGGGAGGGCGCGAGCAGTACTTC